One sample yielded the 12 T cell receptor beta chains listed below, sequenced in a study of blood T cell repertoires in COVID-19 (dated by TCRdb to 2019 to 2021). Library creation used the immunoSEQ multiplex PCR assay. TCRdb provides this immuneACCESS table in a form limited to in-frame rearrangements. Some clones are lacking; in checked studies, under half of them reflect an unresolved V gene, and why the rest are absent is not known. Counted in this sample were under 300,000 clones; roughly 90% of them appeared once. Clones ranked in the top ten supply 0.85% to 1% of the sample. Sequenced sample: peripheral blood. The receptors stem from a woman aged 40 to 50 who had recovered from COVID-19.

Here the CDR3 DNA reads TGTGCCAGCAGTGAAGATACGCCAGGGAACCATCAGCCCCAGCATTTT. This sequence encodes CASSEDTPGNHQPQHF. V gene TRBV2 combines with J gene TRBJ1-5; tentatively, D is TRBD1 (5 bases). This CDR3 has 16 residues. Trimming removed 1 base at V and 5 bases at J, with 15 bases between. CDR1 is SNHLY and CDR2 is FYNNEI in the germline V gene.

The V and J genes are TRBV6-5 and TRBJ2-7; D may be TRBD2 (5 bases). Germline loops: CDR1 MNHEY, CDR2 SVGAGI. V shed 2 bases and J shed 3 bases, with 11 bases lying between them. The CDR3 length is 14 residues. The CDR3, as DNA: TGTGCCAGCAGTTACCGGGGTAGCAGCTACGAGCAGTACTTC. Residues: CASSYRGSSYEQYF.

The chain carries TRBV6-5 and TRBJ2-5, with TRBD2 identical over 10 bases. The germline V gene encodes CDR1 MNHEY and CDR2 SVGAGI. The CDR3 contains 15 residues. Trimming removed 0 bases from V and 3 bases from J; junction bases left unmatched: 1. The CDR3 reads CASSYSGLAKETQYF. In nucleotides, the CDR3 is TGTGCCAGCAGTTACTCGGGACTAGCGAAAGAGACCCAGTACTTC.

Here the CDR3 reads CASRMGGTDTQYF. The CDR3 DNA reads as TGTGCCAGCAGGATGGGAGGCACAGATACGCAGTATTTT. The chain carries TRBV6-5 and TRBJ2-3, with TRBD2 as a possible D gene (5 bases). Germline V lookup: CDR1 MNHEY, CDR2 SVGAGI. Trimming took 6 bases from V and 1 from J, leaving 8 bases between them. The CDR3 has 13 residues.

This chain uses TRBV12-3 or TRBV12-4 with TRBJ2-7; D is unclear. Trimming took off 3 bases at V and 4 bases at J, with 4 bases between the two ends. The CDR3 runs 11 residues. The CDR3 DNA is TGTGCCAGCAGTTTCGGGTACGAGCAGTACTTC. It codes for CASSFGYEQYF.

The sample holds one count of this clone. This chain uses TRBV2 with TRBJ1-6, with 7 bases lining up with TRBD1. Looked up from germline, CDR1 is SNHLY and CDR2 is FYNNEI. The V gene end was trimmed by 5 bases and the J gene end by 5 bases; junction bases not matched to a gene: 6. The CDR3 loop spans 15 amino acids. CDR3 protein: CASSTDRNDNSPLHF. As DNA, the CDR3 is TGTGCCAGCAGTACGGACAGGAACGATAATTCACCCCTCCACTTT. Full variable domain (outside the CDR3, taken from reference TRBV2 and TRBJ1-6): EPEVTQTPSHQVTQMGQEVILRCVPISNHLYFYWYRQILGQKVEFLVSFYNNEISEKSEIFDDQFSVERPDGSNFTLKIRSTKLEDSAMYFCASSTDRNDNSPLHFGNGTRLTVT.

The chain employs TRBV7-9 and TRBJ2-7; D might be TRBD2 (6 bases). CDR1 SEHNR and CDR2 FQNEAQ come from the germline V gene (reference sequence). The CDR3 contains 15 residues. Trimming stripped 1 base from V and 3 bases from J, with 13 bases between. This CDR3 is CASSLVGGVGYEQYF. CDR3 sequence (DNA): TGTGCCAGCAGCTTAGTCGGGGGAGTCGGCTACGAGCAGTACTTC.

This clone was found once. The V and J genes are TRBV7-2 and TRBJ1-2; D gene ambiguous. V shed 5 bases and J shed 7 bases, with 17 bases lying between them. Germline CDR1 and CDR2: SGHTA and FQGNSA. CDR3 length equals 14 residues. The CDR3 nucleotides are TGTGCCAGCAGCCCGCGGAGCGGTGGTGGTGGCTACACCTTC. It is translated as CASSPRSGGGGYTF.

The gene calls are TRBV13 and TRBJ1-2; D is ambiguous. The germline gives CDR1 PRHDT, CDR2 FYEKMQ (reference sequence). V was shortened by 3 bases and J by 2 bases, with 10 bases between the two germline ends. The CDR3 has 14 amino acids. The CDR3 DNA follows: TGTGCCAGCAGCTTGTCAGTCTCGAACTATGGCTACACCTTC. It specifies CASSLSVSNYGYTF.

The J gene is TRBJ1-5, the V gene TRBV12-3 or TRBV12-4, with 9 nucleotides matching TRBD1. CDR3 size: 13 residues. After removal of 6 bases from V and 7 bases from J, the junction contained 4 bases not matched to a gene. The CDR3 DNA follows: TGTGCCAGCAGCCAGACAGGGGGGCAGCCCCAGCATTTT. It translates to CASSQTGGQPQHF.

The chain uses TRBV14 and TRBJ2-5; D is undetermined. The ends were cut back, 4 bases at V and 5 bases at J, with 5 bases in the middle. Germline V CDR1 and CDR2: SGHDN, FVKESK. CDR3 length: 11 residues. The DNA of the CDR3 is TGTGCCAGCAGCCCGAGGGAGACCCAGTACTTC. Translation gives CASSPRETQYF.

This clone was found a few times. This chain links TRBV11-3 with TRBJ2-7, with D possibly matching TRBD2 (5 bases). Germline V lookup: CDR1 SGHNT, CDR2 YENEEA. This CDR3 has 14 amino acids. With 5 bases removed from V and 2 bases from J, the gap between germline ends came to 13 bases. DNA for the CDR3: TGTGCCAGCAGCACTACCGCCGGGACCTACGAGCAGTACTTC. As protein: CASSTTAGTYEQYF.